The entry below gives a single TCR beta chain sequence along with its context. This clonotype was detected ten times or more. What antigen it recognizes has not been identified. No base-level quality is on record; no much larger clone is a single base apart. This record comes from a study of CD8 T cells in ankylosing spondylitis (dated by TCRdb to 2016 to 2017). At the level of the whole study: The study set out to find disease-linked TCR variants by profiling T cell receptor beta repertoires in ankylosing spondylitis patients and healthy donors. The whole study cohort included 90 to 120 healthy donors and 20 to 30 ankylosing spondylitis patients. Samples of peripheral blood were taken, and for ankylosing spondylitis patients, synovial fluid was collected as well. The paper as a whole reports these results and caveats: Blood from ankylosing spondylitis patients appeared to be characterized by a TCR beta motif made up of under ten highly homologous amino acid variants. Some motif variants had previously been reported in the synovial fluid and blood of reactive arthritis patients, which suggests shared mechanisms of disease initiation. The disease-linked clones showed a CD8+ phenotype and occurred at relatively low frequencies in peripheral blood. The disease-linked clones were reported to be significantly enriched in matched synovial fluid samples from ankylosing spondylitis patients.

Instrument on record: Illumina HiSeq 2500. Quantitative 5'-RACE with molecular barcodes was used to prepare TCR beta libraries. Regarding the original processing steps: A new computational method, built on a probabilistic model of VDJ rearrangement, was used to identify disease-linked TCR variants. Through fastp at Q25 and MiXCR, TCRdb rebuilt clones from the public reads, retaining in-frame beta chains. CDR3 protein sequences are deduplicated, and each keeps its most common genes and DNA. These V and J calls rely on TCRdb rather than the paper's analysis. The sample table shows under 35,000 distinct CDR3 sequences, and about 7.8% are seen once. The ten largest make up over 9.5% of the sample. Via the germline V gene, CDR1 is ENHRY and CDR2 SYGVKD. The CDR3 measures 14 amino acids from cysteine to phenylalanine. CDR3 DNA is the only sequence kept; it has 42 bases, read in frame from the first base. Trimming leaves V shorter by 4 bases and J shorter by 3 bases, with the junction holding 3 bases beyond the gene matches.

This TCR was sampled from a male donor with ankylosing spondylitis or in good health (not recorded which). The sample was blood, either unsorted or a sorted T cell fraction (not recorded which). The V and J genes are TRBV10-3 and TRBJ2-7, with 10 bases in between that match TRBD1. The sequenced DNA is TGTGCCATCAGTGGACGGGACAGGGGCTACGAGCAGTACTTC. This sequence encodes CAISGRDRGYEQYF.